This entry lists 17 T cell receptor beta chains sequenced from one sample in a study of STAT3 mutations in large granular lymphocyte leukemia. Their antigens remain unidentified. TCRdb's table, derived via immunoSEQ multiplex PCR, lists solely in-frame clones and lacks some. The sample lists more than 10,000 clones, 85% occurring once. Study-wide points: At least one immunodominant TCR beta clonotype appeared in every T-cell large granular lymphocyte leukemia patient.

Material for sequencing was peripheral blood mononuclear cells. These receptors were collected from an elderly man with T-cell large granular lymphocyte leukemia. Some clones in this sample may be carry-over from other donors' samples.

The chain combines TRBV18 with TRBJ2-2, with unresolved D. Deletions cut 1 base from V and 11 bases from J, with 5 bases between. Germline CDR1 reads KGHSH; CDR2 reads LQKENI. This CDR3 is built from 11 residues. The CDR3 DNA reads TGTGCCAGCTCACCACGGGTCGAGCTGTTTTTT. It is translated as CASSPRVELFF.

The chain has TRBV29-1 and TRBJ2-3, with 7 bases that match TRBD2. The CDR3 runs 12 residues. Germline assignment: CDR1 SQVTM and CDR2 ANQGSEA. V gave up 6 bases and J gave up 5 bases; unmatched junction bases: 5. For the CDR3, the DNA is TGCAGCGTCGGGACTAAGGGAGATACGCAGTATTTT. It encodes CSVGTKGDTQYF.

The genes are TRBV11-1 and TRBJ2-4, with D possibly called TRBD1 or TRBD2 (5 bases each). The germline V gene has CDR1 SGHAT and CDR2 FQDESV (reference sequence). This CDR3 spans 15 amino acids. Trimming shortened V by 5 bases and J by 0 bases, and 11 bases separated the two germline ends. The CDR3 sequence: CASSRTGLAKNIQYF. DNA of the CDR3: TGTGCCAGCAGCCGGACGGGGCTAGCCAAAAACATTCAGTACTTC. Supplemented by reference TRBV11-1 and TRBJ2-4, the full variable domain reads EAEVAQSPRYKITEKSQAVAFWCDPISGHATLYWYRQILGQGPELLVQFQDESVVDDSQLPKDRFSAERLKGVDSTLKIQPAELGDSAMYLCASSRTGLAKNIQYFGAGTRLSVL.

The chain employs TRBV15 and TRBJ2-7, with D unresolved. CDR1 and CDR2 (germline): LNHNV, YYDKDF (reference sequence). The CDR3 has 13 residues. Trimming took off 1 base at V and 2 bases at J, with 6 bases between the two ends. The CDR3 here is CATSRGLPYEQYF. The CDR3 region has the DNA TGTGCCACCAGCAGAGGTCTACCCTACGAGCAGTACTTC.

This clone was counted once. The rearrangement uses TRBV5-1 and TRBJ2-5, with D uncertain. V lost 4 bases, J lost 2 bases, and 3 bases lay in between. Germline CDR1 reads SGHRS; CDR2 reads YFSETQ. The CDR3 runs to 11 residues. The CDR3 nucleotides read TGCGCCAGCAGCGTACAAGAGACCCAGTACTTC. Translation gives CASSVQETQYF.

The chain combines TRBV4-2 with TRBJ2-7, with 7 bases identical to TRBD1. The germline V gene has CDR1 LGHNA and CDR2 YNFKEQ. Trimming cost V 4 bases and J 5 bases; bases outside gene matches: 2. The CDR3 extends over 12 amino acids. The CDR3 spells CASSLQGDEQYF. As DNA, the CDR3 is TGTGCCAGCAGCCTCCAGGGGGACGAGCAGTACTTC.

This chain uses TRBV6-1 with TRBJ2-7; TRBD1 matches 10 bases. Germline V gene lookup returns CDR1 MNHNS and CDR2 SASEGT. V was clipped by 3 bases and J by 3 bases; unmatched bases: 5. The CDR3 runs to 15 residues. CDR3 DNA: TGTGCCAGCAGTGATAGGGGACAGGGGCTCTACGAGCAGTACTTC. Protein sequence: CASSDRGQGLYEQYF.

CDR3 coding DNA: TGTGCCAGCAGCTTAAGTCCCTCTGGGGCCAACGTCCTGACTTTC. It translates to CASSLSPSGANVLTF. This chain joins TRBV7-3 and TRBJ2-6; no clear D. Per the germline V gene, CDR1 is SGHTA and CDR2 is FQGTGA. V lost 1 base to trimming and J lost 0 bases, with 4 bases between them. CDR3 length: 15 residues. The entire variable domain, with the rest obtained from reference TRBV7-3 and TRBJ2-6, is as follows: GAGVSQTPSNKVTEKGKYVELRCDPISGHTALYWYRQSLGQGPEFLIYFQGTGAADDSGLPNDRFFAVRPEGSVSTLKIQRTERGDSAVYLCASSLSPSGANVLTFGAGSRLTVL.

The rearrangement uses TRBV4-3 and TRBJ2-2; D call uncertain. Germline CDR1 is LGHNA and CDR2 is YSLEER. The V end was cut by 0 bases, the J end by 0 bases, with 8 bases between. The CDR3 contains 16 residues. CDR3 sequence reads: CASSQDGRTNTGELFF. The CDR3 DNA sequence: TGCGCCAGCAGCCAAGATGGCCGCACGAACACCGGGGAGCTGTTTTTT.

This clone was counted once. The rearrangement links TRBV18 to TRBJ1-5; maybe TRBD1 (5 bases). From germline, CDR1 is KGHSH and CDR2 LQKENI. The length of the CDR3 is 13 residues. Trimming took 5 bases from V and 4 from J, leaving 9 bases between them. The CDR3 spells CASSTDRNQPQHF. CDR3 bases: TGTGCCAGCTCAACAGACAGAAATCAGCCCCAGCATTTT.

This clone appeared a few times. V and J are TRBV6-5 and TRBJ1-2; D is uncertain. The CDR3 has 13 amino acids. CDR1 is MNHEY, CDR2 SVGAGI, per germline. V lost 0 bases to trimming and J lost 8 bases, with 10 bases between them. The CDR3 loop reads CASSYSRGVGYTF. In nucleotides, the CDR3 is TGTGCCAGCAGTTACTCACGTGGGGTCGGCTACACCTTC.

This sequence joins TRBV29-1 and TRBJ1-3; TRBD1 aligns across 9 bases. Germline V CDR1 and CDR2: SQVTM, ANQGSEA. The CDR3 is 15 residues long. After removal of 3 bases from V and 0 bases from J, the junction contained 3 bases not matched to a gene. CDR3 sequence (DNA): TGCAGCGTTGAGGACAGGGGACTCTCTGGAAACACCATATATTTT. It translates to CSVEDRGLSGNTIYF.

The V call is TRBV5-1, the J call TRBJ2-3; D gene ambiguous. Germline CDR1 is SGHRS and CDR2 is YFSETQ. V lost 0 bases to trimming and J lost 0 bases, with 5 bases between them. The CDR3 extends over 14 amino acids. The CDR3 DNA is TGCGCCAGCAGCTTGGAGGGTAGCACAGATACGCAGTATTTT. Translated, it gives CASSLEGSTDTQYF.

This chain uses TRBV28 with TRBJ1-5; 8 nucleotides line up with TRBD1. The V gene's germline CDR1 is MDHEN and CDR2 SYDVKM. CDR3 size: 16 residues. The V and J ends lost 5 bases and 2 bases, in that order; junction bases with no gene match: 8. CDR3 DNA sequence: TGTGCCAGCAGTCGTTCAGGGGGCGCGGGCAATCAGCCCCAGCATTTT. It codes for CASSRSGGAGNQPQHF. The variable domain in full, with the rest retrieved from reference TRBV28 and TRBJ1-5, is DVKVTQSSRYLVKRTGEKVFLECVQDMDHENMFWYRQDPGLGLRLIYFSYDVKMKEKGDIPEGYSVSREKKERFSLILESASTNQTSMYLCASSRSGGAGNQPQHFGDGTRLSIL.

V usage is TRBV11-2 and J usage is TRBJ2-2, with no clear D. CDR3 size: 14 residues. The V end lost 5 bases, the J end lost 3 bases, and 10 bases lay between the germline ends. The germline CDR1 and CDR2 sequences are SGHAT and FQNNGV. The CDR3 reads CASSPRWDTGELFF. The DNA of the CDR3 is TGTGCCAGCAGCCCGAGGTGGGACACCGGGGAGCTGTTTTTT.

V is TRBV5-1 and J is TRBJ1-6, with D tentatively TRBD1 (5 bases). Germline assignment: CDR1 SGHRS and CDR2 YFSETQ. CDR3 length: 17 amino acids. Trimming stripped 0 bases from V and 9 bases from J, with 19 bases between. The CDR3 here is CASSLADRDGIASPLHF. DNA for the CDR3: TGCGCCAGCAGCTTGGCCGACCGGGACGGTATCGCTTCACCCCTCCACTTT.

The chain is built from TRBV4-2 and TRBJ2-5; D may be TRBD1 (6 bases). V dropped 4 bases and J dropped 4 bases, with 16 bases sitting between them. Germline V gene sequence: CDR1 LGHNA, CDR2 YNFKEQ. This CDR3 region has 15 residues. The CDR3 DNA sequence: TGTGCCAGCAGCCGGGGGCTAGTACACCCAGAGACCCAGTACTTC. This gives the protein CASSRGLVHPETQYF.